This TCR beta chain was profiled in a study of OX40 agonist ivuxolimab in advanced cancers. For the study at large: Those treated in dose escalation had hepatocellular carcinoma, melanoma, renal cell cancer or head and neck cancer. General study findings and limits: On average, a greater number of expanded clones characterised CD8+ T cells relative to CD4+. The expanded peripheral T cells' antigen specificity was not determined.

The repertoire was sequenced with immunoSEQ multiplex PCR; TCRdb's copy has only in-frame clones and lacks some. Of fewer than 55,000 clones in the sample, about 89% are singletons; the top ten hold more than 1.5%. The CDR3 spans 14 residues. The germline V and J ends were trimmed by 7 bases and 3 bases, with 16 bases remaining between them. Germline CDR1 LGHNA, CDR2 YSLEER. Baseline was the first blood sampling point, followed by cycle 4 day 1 and cycle 7 day 1. On this clone: Its antigen is undetermined.

Specimen: CD4+ or CD8+ T cells sorted from blood, collected in a trial of the OX40 agonist ivuxolimab. The clonotype originates from an adult with an advanced solid tumor such as melanoma, head and neck, liver or kidney cancer. The rearrangement joins TRBV4-3 to TRBJ2-7, with a possible D match to TRBD1 (6 bases). CDR3 region: CASIPPGVDYEQYF. The CDR3 DNA is TGCGCCAGCATCCCCCCAGGGGTCGACTACGAGCAGTACTTC.